One and the same sample provided the 19 T cell receptor beta chains below, sequenced in a study of T cells in women clearing cervical HPV infection. The repertoire was sequenced with immunoSEQ multiplex PCR; TCRdb's copy has only in-frame clones and lacks some. The listing contains tens of thousands of clones. Input material: blood buffy coat. All receptors come from a woman between 18 and 69 years old with a cervical HPV16 infection that either progressed to CIN3+ or cleared (not recorded which).

For this clone: The CDR3 extends 3 residues past the end of the read, so its final part is completed from the germline J gene. The chain joins TRBV7-2 to TRBJ1-5; D ambiguous. Per germline, CDR1 SGHTA and CDR2 FQGNSA. V was clipped by 0 bases and J by 0 bases, with 9 bases between them. This CDR3 has 16 residues. The DNA read from the CDR3 is TGTGCCAGCAGCTTAGCGCGCGCGTCTAGCAATCAGCCC. This translates into CASSLARASSNQP. The CDR3 as a whole reads CASSLARASSNQPQHF.

The covered CDR3 bases are TGTGCCAGCAGCTACAACATTAGGGGTAATTCACCC. Amino acid sequence: CASSYNIRGNSP. The complete CDR3 sequence is CASSYNIRGNSPLHF. J is TRBJ1-6 and V is TRBV5-6, with D perhaps TRBD1 (5 bases). The read falls 3 residues short of the CDR3 end, and the missing part is taken from the germline J gene. The V end was cut by 3 bases, the J end by 6 bases, with 13 bases between. The CDR3 is 15 amino acids. Germline V lookup: CDR1 SGHDT, CDR2 YYEEEE.

Of note for this clone: The read falls 3 residues short of the CDR3 end, and the missing part is taken from the germline J gene. The gene calls are TRBV20-1 and TRBJ2-3, with unresolved D. In germline, CDR1 is DFQATT, CDR2 SNEGSKA (reference sequence). This CDR3 spans 13 amino acids. Trimming left V 0 bases short and J 2 bases short, with 6 bases between. This CDR3 reads CSARDPNTDTQYF. The DNA read from the CDR3 is TGCAGTGCTAGAGATCCTAACACAGATACG.

A remark on this clone: The CDR3 end is not reached by the read, which stops 3 residues before it; the germline J gene fills it in. The chain has TRBV20-1 and TRBJ1-6, with D possibly being TRBD1 (5 bases). Germline values: CDR1 DFQATT, CDR2 SNEGSKA (reference sequence). There are 13 residues in the CDR3. V dropped 4 bases and J dropped 5 bases, with 9 bases sitting between them. The chain's CDR3 is CSAINRNNSPLHF. The sequenced CDR3 bases are TGCAGTGCTATCAACAGGAATAATTCACCC.

As for this clone: The read terminates 3 residues before the CDR3 end, so the remaining end is supplied by the germline J gene. The rearrangement links TRBV9 to TRBJ1-6, with a weak D call TRBD1 (6 bases). The V and J ends lost 2 bases and 4 bases respectively, with 7 bases between them. The CDR3 is 14 amino acids. Germline CDR1 reads SGDLS; CDR2 reads YYNGEE. CDR3 loop: CASSVGQYNSPLHF. Incomplete CDR3 DNA: TGTGCCAGCAGCGTGGGACAATATAATTCACCC.

This clone is classed as medium-sized (0.01 to 0.1%) by frequency. The read finishes 3 residues shy of the CDR3 end, and the germline J gene is used to complete it. The chain joins TRBV7-9 to TRBJ2-2; D remains ambiguous. The germline V gene encodes CDR1 SEHNR and CDR2 FQNEAQ (reference sequence). V was pared by 1 base and J by 3 bases, with 9 bases between. CDR3 size: 15 residues. The CDR3 region is CASSLVAHYTGELFF. CDR3 bases read: TGTGCCAGCAGCTTAGTTGCGCATTACACCGGGGAG.

Notes on this clone: The read halts 3 residues ahead of the CDR3 end, with the missing end drawn from the germline J gene. This sequence joins TRBV7-8 and TRBJ2-1, with D maybe TRBD2 (7 bases). The CDR3 runs to 15 residues. Trimming took 5 bases from V and 7 from J, leaving 18 bases between them. The germline V gene encodes CDR1 SGHVS and CDR2 FQNEAQ. Partial CDR3 DNA: TGTGCCAGCAGCCCCACGGGGGGCAATATGAATGAG. As protein: CASSPTGGNMNE. The whole CDR3 is CASSPTGGNMNEQFF.

CDR3 amino acids: CASSILQGASYNSPLFF. CDR3 DNA (partial): TGTGCCAGTAGTATCTTACAGGGGGCCTCCTATAATTCACCG. This sequence joins TRBV19 and TRBJ2-2; the match to TRBD1 covers 9 bases. From the germline J gene comes the end of the CDR3, since the read stops 3 residues before it. The germline V gene encodes CDR1 LNHDA and CDR2 SQIVND (reference sequence). The CDR3 has 17 residues. Full variable domain (remainder filled in from reference TRBV19 and TRBJ2-2): DGGITQSPKYLFRKEGQNVTLSCEQNLNHDAMYWYRQDPGQGLRLIYYSQIVNDFQKGDIAEGYSVSREKKESFPLTVTSAQKNPTAFYLCASSILQGASYNSPLFFGEGSRLTVL.

Worth noting for this clone: The DNA ends 3 residues before the CDR3 does, and the rest of the CDR3 is filled in from the germline J gene. The chain links TRBV7-2 to TRBJ2-3, with 10 bases matching TRBD1. The germline gives CDR1 SGHTA, CDR2 FQGNSA. The CDR3 is made up of 15 amino acids. V lost 5 bases, J lost 1 base, and 3 bases stayed unmatched. The CDR3 region is CASSPDRGGTDTQYF. The part of the CDR3 DNA that was read is TGTGCCAGCAGCCCGGACAGGGGGGGCACAGATACG.

For this clone: The read terminates 3 residues before the CDR3 end, so the remaining end is supplied by the germline J gene. The J gene is TRBJ1-4, the V gene TRBV5-6, with D hard to call. The germline V and J ends were trimmed by 3 bases and 5 bases, with 5 bases remaining between them. Germline V CDR1 and CDR2: SGHDT, YYEEEE. The CDR3 runs 12 residues. The sequenced CDR3 bases are TGTGCCAGCAGCTCAGAGAATGAAAAA. Translated, it gives CASSSENEK. The whole CDR3 protein reads CASSSENEKLFF.

To note about this clone: The read comes to an end 3 residues before the CDR3 does, leaving the germline J gene to fill in the end. The rearrangement links TRBV2 to TRBJ1-4; 8 bases match TRBD1. The CDR3 totals 14 residues. J was trimmed by 8 bases and V by 8 bases; bases with no gene match: 10. The germline CDR1 and CDR2 sequences are SNHLY and FYNNEI. This CDR3 reads CASRRDRLSEKLFF. The DNA read from the CDR3 is TGTGCCAGCCGACGGGACAGGCTTTCGGAAAAA.

On this clone: The read ends 3 residues before the CDR3 terminus; that terminus is restored from the germline J gene. The chain carries TRBV6-1 and TRBJ1-4, with D tentatively TRBD1 (6 bases). This CDR3 is 14 amino acids long. The V gene's germline CDR1 is MNHNS and CDR2 SASEGT. CDR3 bases read: TGTGCCAGCGGTGGGGGCCCTGGGGCCAACGTA. Translating it yields CASGGGPGANV. The whole CDR3 sequence is CASGGGPGANVLFF.

Points on this clone: The read halts 3 residues ahead of the CDR3 end, with the missing end drawn from the germline J gene. The V call is TRBV5-1, the J call TRBJ1-6; D call uncertain. The CDR3 runs 13 residues. Trimming took 0 bases from V and 7 from J, leaving 5 bases between them. Germline V lookup: CDR1 SGHRS, CDR2 YFSETQ. The sequenced CDR3 bases are TGCGCCAGCAGCTTGGGTATCAATTCACCC. It is translated as CASSLGINSP. The CDR3 as a whole reads CASSLGINSPLHF.

Comment on this clone: Read sequence stops 3 residues before the CDR3 end, and the germline J gene provides the missing end. The chain uses TRBV7-2 and TRBJ2-4; unclear D gene. The CDR3 has 13 amino acids. Looked up from germline, CDR1 is SGHTA and CDR2 is FQGNSA. The CDR3 region is CASSSYLTHGQYF. The CDR3 bases that were read are TGTGCCAGCAGCTCCTACTTAACCCATGGT.

CDR3 DNA (partial): TGTGCCAGTAGGCTGTCCGGGACTAGCTCCTACGAG. Protein sequence: CASRLSGTSSYE. The full CDR3 sequence reads CASRLSGTSSYEQYF. This rearrangement joins TRBV19 to TRBJ2-7; 8 nucleotides line up with TRBD2. The sequenced fragment ends 3 residues before the CDR3 boundary, so the rest is inferred from the germline J gene. The CDR3 runs to 15 residues. The junction had 7 bases not matched to a gene; V was cut back by 6 bases and J by 0 bases. CDR1 LNHDA and CDR2 SQIVND come from the germline V gene (reference sequence).

In the case of this clone: The sequence runs out 3 residues before the end of the CDR3; the remainder is reconstructed from the germline J gene. The chain combines TRBV13 with TRBJ1-1; TRBD1 matches 10 bases. Germline-derived CDR1 and CDR2 are PRHDT and FYEKMQ (reference sequence). The CDR3 length is 15 residues. After removal of 5 bases from V and 5 bases from J, the junction contained 8 bases not matched to a gene. CDR3 protein: CASSTSAGQGTEAFF. The CDR3 DNA, read in part, is TGTGCCAGCAGCACGTCGGCGGGACAGGGGACTGAA.

To note about this clone: The CDR3 end is not reached by the read, which stops 3 residues before it; the germline J gene fills it in. This chain connects TRBV5-1 to TRBJ2-3; 9 nucleotides align to TRBD2. The CDR3 has 15 residues. Trimming removed 6 bases from V and 2 bases from J; junction bases left unmatched: 7. Germline loops: CDR1 SGHRS, CDR2 YFSETQ. The part of the CDR3 DNA that was read is TGCGCCAGCACCAGCGGGGGGTCATACACAGATACG. Protein: CASTSGGSYTDT. The entire CDR3 sequence reads CASTSGGSYTDTQYF.

As to this clone: The read ends 3 residues shy of where the CDR3 ends; the end is completed using the germline J gene. The rearrangement joins TRBV14 to TRBJ1-1; D gene uncertain. This CDR3 region has 13 residues. Trimming left V 8 bases short and J 7 bases short, with 17 bases between. Germline-derived CDR1 and CDR2 are SGHDN and FVKESK. CDR3 amino acids: CASHLVGEGEAFF. The CDR3 bases that were read are TGTGCCAGCCATCTGGTCGGGGAGGGTGAA.

CDR3 amino acids: CASSILDSQPQYF. The covered CDR3 bases are TGTGCCAGTAGTATCCTAGACAGTCAGCCG. V usage is TRBV19 and J usage is TRBJ2-3; weak D call: TRBD1 (5 bases). The read halts 3 residues ahead of the CDR3 end, with the missing end drawn from the germline J gene. The CDR3 is 13 residues long. Per the germline V gene, CDR1 is LNHDA and CDR2 is SQIVND (reference sequence).